The 22 T cell receptor beta chains listed next were all sequenced from one sample in a study of T-cell reconstitution after alpha-beta-depleted transplantation in children. The TCRbeta library incorporated unique molecular identifiers. TCRdb re-called the PCR reads through MiXCR, storing one row per CDR3 protein. Altogether about 980,000 distinct CDR3 sequences are present, roughly 29% being singletons, with the ten largest covering under 30%. Sequenced here: PBMCs, mostly from graft donor cells, sampled 360 days after TCRalphabeta/CD19-depleted stem cell transplant. The receptors come from a boy under two years old who had a stem cell transplant for SCID, so the T cells may come from the graft donor.

The genes are TRBV20-1 and TRBJ2-7, with 10 bases aligning to TRBD2. Per the germline V gene, CDR1 is DFQATT and CDR2 is SNEGSKA (reference sequence). The trim removed 0 bases at V and 4 bases at J, leaving 6 bases unmatched. This CDR3 spans 15 amino acids. The CDR3 bases are TGCAGTGCTAGAGATTTCGGGACTAGCGCATACGAGCAGTACTTC. Residues: CSARDFGTSAYEQYF.

The CDR3 loop is CASRDRGAHVEDTQYF. For the CDR3, the DNA is TGTGCCAGCAGAGACCGGGGGGCCCATGTGGAGGATACGCAGTATTTT. This chain links TRBV28 with TRBJ2-3; D is perhaps TRBD2 (7 bases). V lost 6 bases to trimming and J lost 6 bases, with 22 bases between them. The CDR3 spans 16 residues. CDR1 is MDHEN and CDR2 is SYDVKM in the germline V gene.

This clonotype was seen many times. The chain employs TRBV6-1 and TRBJ2-7, with D perhaps being TRBD1 or TRBD2 (5 bases each). CDR3 length: 14 amino acids. V lost 8 bases to trimming and J lost 3 bases, with 17 bases between them. Germline V gene lookup returns CDR1 MNHNS and CDR2 SASEGT. The CDR3 DNA is TGTGCCAGCTCCGTCCGGGACCGCCTCTACGAGCAGTACTTC. This gives the protein CASSVRDRLYEQYF.

This clonotype was found a few times. The chain uses TRBV4-3 and TRBJ2-7, with 7 positions matching TRBD2. V lost 0 bases and J lost 2; bases outside the gene matches: 7. Germline V gene data show CDR1 as LGHNA and CDR2 as YSLEER. There are 16 residues in the CDR3. CDR3 bases: TGCGCCAGCAGCCAAGATCCTCGTCGGGGGGCCTACGAGCAGTACTTC. Protein: CASSQDPRRGAYEQYF.

This chain joins TRBV6-2 or TRBV6-3 and TRBJ2-7, with D possibly TRBD1 on 6 matching bases. Germline CDR1 is MNHEY and CDR2 is SVGEGT. The CDR3 loop spans 14 amino acids. Trimming took 2 bases from V and 6 from J, leaving 14 bases between them. CDR3 in amino acids: CASSYPTGKGEQYF. The CDR3 nucleotides are TGTGCCAGCAGTTACCCCACAGGGAAAGGCGAGCAGTACTTC.

The chain carries TRBV10-3 and TRBJ2-5; D is possibly TRBD1 or TRBD2 (6 bases each). Per germline, CDR1 ENHRY and CDR2 SYGVKD. V was cut by 5 bases and J by 5 bases, with 15 bases left in between. The CDR3 extends over 14 amino acids. The CDR3 DNA sequence: TGTGCCATCAGTCTAGGAGGGGGGCTTGAGACCCAGTACTTC. Translated, it gives CAISLGGGLETQYF.

CDR3: CASTPRGGRTDTQYF. The DNA of the CDR3 is TGCGCCAGCACCCCAAGAGGGGGGCGGACAGATACGCAGTATTTT. The rearrangement links TRBV5-1 to TRBJ2-3; D assignment may be TRBD1 or TRBD2 (6 bases each). The CDR3 sequence is 15 residues long. Per the germline V gene, CDR1 is SGHRS and CDR2 is YFSETQ. V shed 6 bases and J shed 3 bases, with 17 bases lying between them.

This clonotype has more than one count but fewer than ten. V gene TRBV5-1 combines with J gene TRBJ2-2; 9 nucleotides line up with TRBD2. Trimming cost V 4 bases and J 0 bases; bases outside gene matches: 4. The CDR3 consists of 16 residues. Germline assignment: CDR1 SGHRS and CDR2 YFSETQ. The CDR3 DNA is TGCGCCAGCAGCCCTGGACTAGCGACGAACACCGGGGAGCTGTTTTTT. Its protein product is CASSPGLATNTGELFF.

The rearrangement uses TRBV15 and TRBJ2-7; TRBD2 aligns across 7 bases. Looked up from germline, CDR1 is LNHNV and CDR2 is YYDKDF (reference sequence). V trimming: 3 bases; J trimming: 1 base; junction bases outside the gene matches: 9. The CDR3 contains 16 residues. The CDR3 reads CATSRILWGGSYEQYF. CDR3 DNA sequence: TGTGCCACCAGCAGGATTCTGTGGGGGGGTTCCTACGAGCAGTACTTC. Combining the CDR3 with reference TRBV15 and TRBJ2-7 gives the whole variable domain DAMVIQNPRYQVTQFGKPVTLSCSQTLNHNVMYWYQQKSSQAPKLLFHYYDKDFNNEADTPDNFQSRRPNTSFCFLDIRSPGLGDTAMYLCATSRILWGGSYEQYFGPGTRLTVT.

The CDR3 is CASSPFGQGAGTNEKLFF. The CDR3 nucleotides are TGTGCCAGCAGCCCCTTCGGACAGGGGGCAGGAACTAATGAAAAACTGTTTTTT. The chain has TRBV7-8 and TRBJ1-4, with 11 bases fitting TRBD1. CDR3 length equals 18 residues. Per the germline V gene, CDR1 is SGHVS and CDR2 is FQNEAQ. Trimming took 5 bases from V and 1 from J; bases not matched to a gene: 9. The entire variable domain, with the rest obtained from reference TRBV7-8 and TRBJ1-4, is as follows: GAGVSQSPRYKVAKRGQDVALRCDPISGHVSLFWYQQALGQGPEFLTYFQNEAQLDKSGLPSDRFFAERPEGSVSTLKIQRTQQEDSAVYLCASSPFGQGAGTNEKLFFGSGTQLSVL.

The chain is built from TRBV20-1 and TRBJ2-5; TRBD1 aligns across 7 bases. Germline values: CDR1 DFQATT, CDR2 SNEGSKA (reference sequence). The CDR3 has 16 amino acids. V was clipped by 4 bases and J by 7 bases; unmatched bases: 18. CDR3 DNA: TGCAGTGCTACCGGAAGACAGGGCGAGGGATTAGGGACCCAGTACTTC. As protein: CSATGRQGEGLGTQYF.

This CDR3 is CASSLTGLNEQFF. CDR3 DNA: TGTGCCAGCAGCCTGACAGGTCTCAATGAGCAGTTCTTC. The chain employs TRBV6-5 and TRBJ2-1, with TRBD1 as a possible D gene (6 bases). Looked up from germline, CDR1 is MNHEY and CDR2 is SVGAGI. The CDR3 length is 13 residues. Trimming removed 6 bases from V and 6 bases from J, with 12 bases in between.

This clonotype was detected only a few times. The chain links TRBV29-1 to TRBJ2-3; D may be TRBD1 or TRBD2 (5 bases each). The CDR3 is 16 amino acids. Germline assignment: CDR1 SQVTM and CDR2 ANQGSEA. V lost 7 bases and J lost 1, with 21 bases in between. The CDR3 is CSGLLGERKGTDTQYF. The DNA for the CDR3 is TGCAGCGGATTGCTGGGGGAGAGGAAGGGCACAGATACGCAGTATTTT.

The chain recombines TRBV4-1 with TRBJ1-2, with a weak D call TRBD1 (6 bases). The V gene's germline CDR1 is MGHRA and CDR2 YSYEKL. The CDR3 covers 17 residues. V was cut by 2 bases and J by 6 bases, with 22 bases left in between. The CDR3 reads CASSQSSGEAKANGYTF. The CDR3 nucleotides are TGCGCCAGCAGCCAAAGCTCAGGGGAGGCTAAGGCTAATGGCTACACCTTC.

This clonotype was found a few times. The chain combines TRBV7-9 with TRBJ2-3; 10 bases are shared with TRBD2. There are 16 residues in the CDR3. With V trimmed by 5 bases and J by 2 bases, 7 bases remained unmatched. Germline V lookup: CDR1 SEHNR, CDR2 FQNEAQ (reference sequence). The CDR3 bases are TGTGCCAGCAGCCGTAGCGGGGGGCGCCCCACAGATACGCAGTATTTT. It translates to CASSRSGGRPTDTQYF.

This clonotype was counted only a few times. This rearrangement joins TRBV9 to TRBJ2-2; 7 bases are a match to TRBD1. The V gene end was trimmed by 0 bases and the J gene end by 1 base; junction bases not matched to a gene: 6. The CDR3 runs to 17 residues. Germline CDR1 is SGDLS and CDR2 is YYNGEE. CDR3 DNA sequence: TGTGCCAGCAGCGTAGATGGGGACAGCATGAACACCGGGGAGCTGTTTTTT. Translated, it gives CASSVDGDSMNTGELFF.

The DNA for the CDR3 is TGTGCCAGCAGCTTAGCCCAAGGGGTTAACTATGGCTACACCTTC. Translation gives CASSLAQGVNYGYTF. The rearrangement joins TRBV7-9 to TRBJ1-2; maybe TRBD1 (5 bases). The germline V gene encodes CDR1 SEHNR and CDR2 FQNEAQ (reference sequence). The CDR3 is made up of 15 amino acids. Trimming stripped 0 bases from V and 1 base from J, with 9 bases between.

The chain has TRBV9 and TRBJ2-2; 8 nucleotides agree with TRBD1. The CDR3 spans 15 residues. Germline values: CDR1 SGDLS, CDR2 YYNGEE. Losses at the gene ends were 6 bases for V and 4 bases for J; bases not matched to a gene: 8. Here the CDR3 reads CASTDRGSSTGELFF. The DNA for the CDR3 is TGTGCCAGCACCGACAGGGGTTCGAGCACCGGGGAGCTGTTTTTT.

This clonotype has only a few counts. V and J are TRBV28 and TRBJ2-7; D is unresolved. V was pared by 3 bases and J by 3 bases, with 15 bases between. Germline V CDR1 and CDR2: MDHEN, SYDVKM. The CDR3 is 15 residues long. As DNA, the CDR3 is TGTGCCAGCAGTTTTTCGTCCCTTAACTACTACGAGCAGTACTTC. The encoded protein is CASSFSSLNYYEQYF.

This chain connects TRBV7-2 to TRBJ2-1; TRBD1 might be the D (5 bases). The CDR3 runs 13 residues. V was shortened by 3 bases and J by 4 bases, with 7 bases between the two germline ends. Looked up from germline, CDR1 is SGHTA and CDR2 is FQGNSA. The CDR3 loop reads CASSFREYNEQFF. DNA of the CDR3: TGTGCCAGCAGCTTCAGGGAATACAATGAGCAGTTCTTC.

The chain is built from TRBV24-1 and TRBJ1-5; D remains unclear. This CDR3 is built from 14 residues. In germline, CDR1 is KGHDR, CDR2 SFDVKD. V was shortened by 1 base and J by 1 base, with 4 bases between the two germline ends. The CDR3 loop is CATSDFGSNQPQHF. The CDR3 DNA reads as TGTGCCACCAGTGATTTCGGGAGCAATCAGCCCCAGCATTTT.

This rearrangement joins TRBV6-1 to TRBJ2-7, with 9 nucleotides matching TRBD2. V dropped 6 bases and J dropped 0; count of bases not matched to a gene: 3. From germline, CDR1 is MNHNS and CDR2 SASEGT. CDR3 length: 14 amino acids. The CDR3 sequence is CASRVSGGSYEQYF. The CDR3, as DNA: TGTGCCAGCAGAGTTAGCGGGGGCTCCTACGAGCAGTACTTC.